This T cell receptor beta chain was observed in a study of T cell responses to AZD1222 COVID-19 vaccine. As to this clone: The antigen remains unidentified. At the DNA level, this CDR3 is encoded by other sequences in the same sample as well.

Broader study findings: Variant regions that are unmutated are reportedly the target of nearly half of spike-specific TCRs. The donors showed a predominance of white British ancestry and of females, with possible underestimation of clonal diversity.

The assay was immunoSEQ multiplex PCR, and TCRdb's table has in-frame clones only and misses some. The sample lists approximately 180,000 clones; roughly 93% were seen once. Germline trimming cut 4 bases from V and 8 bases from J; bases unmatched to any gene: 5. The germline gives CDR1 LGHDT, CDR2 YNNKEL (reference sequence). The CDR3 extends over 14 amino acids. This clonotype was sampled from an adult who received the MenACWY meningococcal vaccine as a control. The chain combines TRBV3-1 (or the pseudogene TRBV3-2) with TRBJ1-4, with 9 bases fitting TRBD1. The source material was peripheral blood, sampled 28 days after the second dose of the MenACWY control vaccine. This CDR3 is CASSPGQGGEKLFF. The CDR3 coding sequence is TGTGCCAGCAGCCCGGGACAGGGAGGGGAAAAACTGTTTTTT.